The source of this TCR beta chain is a study of cytomegalovirus exposure and HLA in healthy donors. Study-wide results and limits: Later on, a genetic analysis was performed. It linked a missense variant in DCLRE1C with V- and J-gene trimming of TCR beta. Most of the TCR beta V segments (in an earlier analysis) were productive either about 90% or about 30% of the time. Some TCR beta chains (roughly 160 of them) were listed as cytomegalovirus-associated.

The CDR3 is made up of 14 amino acids. Germline V gene sequence: CDR1 MNHEY, CDR2 SMNVEV (reference sequence). The V and J ends lost 0 bases and 3 bases respectively, with 8 bases between them. The donors (healthy individuals) were bone marrow donors. The PCR had 60 Vbeta and 13 Jbeta primers. TCRdb's table, derived via immunoSEQ multiplex PCR, lists solely in-frame clones and lacks some. The repertoire consists of around 190,000 clones, with around 83% occurring once and the leading ten covering 0.9% to 1.2%. Notes on this clone: Its antigen is unidentified.

The receptor was isolated from a middle-aged woman in good health and CMV-seronegative. The V and J genes are TRBV27 and TRBJ2-5; D possibly corresponds to TRBD1 (6 bases). The sequencing sample was made of PBMCs. The CDR3 nucleotides are TGTGCCAGCAGTTTATCAGGGGGAGAAGAGACCCAGTACTTC. It encodes CASSLSGGEETQYF.